Each of the 23 T cell receptor beta chains below was sequenced from the same sample in a study of radiotherapy plus CTLA-4 blockade in lung cancer. Clones were read by immunoSEQ multiplex PCR, and TCRdb kept only the in-frame ones, dropping some. The repertoire holds some 92,000 clones, with about 81% as singletons. Here the sequenced sample was peripheral blood, taken from a patient treated with radiotherapy plus ipilimumab. These receptors were obtained from a human donor with non-small cell lung cancer who had a partial response to radiotherapy plus ipilimumab.

The chain is built from TRBV19 and TRBJ1-2; possibly TRBD1 for D (5 bases). This CDR3 is built from 16 residues. V was pared by 3 bases and J by 0 bases, with 14 bases between. Germline V lookup: CDR1 LNHDA, CDR2 SQIVND (reference sequence). CDR3 sequence reads: CASSIYDSSSNYGYTF. CDR3 nucleotide sequence: TGTGCCAGTAGTATTTATGACAGCTCCTCTAACTATGGCTACACCTTC.

The sample holds one count of this clone. This chain connects TRBV28 to TRBJ1-4; 8 bases are shared with TRBD1. The junction had 7 bases not matched to a gene; V was cut back by 6 bases and J by 4 bases. This CDR3 is 15 amino acids long. Germline V gene lookup returns CDR1 MDHEN and CDR2 SYDVKM. For the CDR3, the DNA is TGTGCCAGCAGGACCCAGGGGGCCGGTAATGAAAAACTGTTTTTT. Translated: CASRTQGAGNEKLFF.

The table lists this clone with a few counts. V is TRBV2 and J is TRBJ1-5, with D possibly being TRBD1 (5 bases). Trimming stripped 6 bases from V and 3 bases from J, with 12 bases between. CDR3 length equals 14 residues. CDR1 and CDR2 from the germline V gene are SNHLY and FYNNEI. The DNA for the CDR3 is TGTGCCAGCAGCGATCAGGGAAACAATCAGCCCCAGCATTTT. This encodes CASSDQGNNQPQHF. The full variable domain, in which reference TRBV2 and TRBJ1-5 provide the parts outside the CDR3, is EPEVTQTPSHQVTQMGQEVILRCVPISNHLYFYWYRQILGQKVEFLVSFYNNEISEKSEIFDDQFSVERPDGSNFTLKIRSTKLEDSAMYFCASSDQGNNQPQHFGDGTRLSIL.

The V gene is TRBV5-4, the J gene TRBJ1-5; no clear D. The germline V gene has CDR1 SGHNT and CDR2 YYREEE (reference sequence). Trimming stripped 0 bases from V and 2 bases from J, with 12 bases between. The CDR3 is 16 amino acids. In DNA form, the CDR3 reads TGTGCCAGCAGCTTGGCACCAGGATATGGCAATCAGCCCCAGCATTTT. As protein: CASSLAPGYGNQPQHF.

This clone showed up many times. The chain couples TRBV19 to TRBJ1-5, with unresolved D. This CDR3 spans 14 amino acids. V was clipped by 3 bases and J by 8 bases, with 14 bases between them. Germline loops: CDR1 LNHDA, CDR2 SQIVND (reference sequence). For the CDR3, the DNA is TGTGCCAGTAGTATTCCGCTTTCGGGAGAGCCCCAGCATTTT. It translates to CASSIPLSGEPQHF.

This clone was seen a few times. The chain uses TRBV19 and TRBJ2-7; 9 positions agree with TRBD1. The CDR3 is 15 amino acids. J lost 4 bases, V lost 5 bases, and 9 bases had no gene match. CDR1 is LNHDA, CDR2 SQIVND, per germline (reference sequence). CDR3 protein: CASSLGQGEVYEQYF. DNA for the CDR3: TGTGCCAGTAGTTTGGGACAGGGTGAGGTATACGAGCAGTACTTC.

Written as DNA, the CDR3 is TGTGCCAGCAGGGGGGGGGCGAGGACTAATGAAAAACTGTTTTTT. Residues: CASRGGARTNEKLFF. The rearrangement joins TRBV28 to TRBJ1-4, with D possibly matching TRBD1 (6 bases). Germline CDR1 reads MDHEN; CDR2 reads SYDVKM. This CDR3 contains 15 residues. The V end lost 6 bases, the J end lost 2 bases, and 13 bases lay between the germline ends.

This clone appeared a single time. The chain couples TRBV6-1 to TRBJ2-2; 10 nucleotides match TRBD1. This CDR3 has 15 amino acids. The germline CDR1 and CDR2 sequences are MNHNS and SASEGT. The V and J ends lost 7 bases and 6 bases, in that order; junction bases with no gene match: 8. The CDR3: CASKPGQGSPGELFF. The CDR3 DNA reads as TGTGCCAGCAAACCGGGACAGGGGAGCCCCGGGGAGCTGTTTTTT.

In this sample, this clone turned up once. CDR3 sequence: CASRLAGELDTQYF. CDR3 coding DNA: TGCGCCAGCAGACTAGCGGGAGAGTTAGATACGCAGTATTTT. The chain has TRBV5-1 and TRBJ2-3; 11 bases match TRBD2. Trimming removed 5 bases from V and 5 bases from J; junction bases left unmatched: 4. The CDR3 totals 14 residues. Germline CDR1 reads SGHRS; CDR2 reads YFSETQ.

There are a few counts of this clone. J is TRBJ1-2 and V is TRBV28, with 9 bases lining up with TRBD1. The CDR3 covers 15 residues. With V trimmed by 6 bases and J by 4 bases, 9 bases remained unmatched. CDR1 and CDR2 from the germline V gene are MDHEN and SYDVKM. For the CDR3, the DNA is TGTGCCAGCAGGATAGGGACAGGGTCCTTCTATGGCTACACCTTC. As protein: CASRIGTGSFYGYTF.

This chain links TRBV4-1 with TRBJ2-3; 7 nucleotides align to TRBD2. J gave up 2 bases and V 0 bases, and 8 bases lay outside the gene matches. Germline CDR1 reads MGHRA; CDR2 reads YSYEKL. The CDR3 has 17 residues. In nucleotides, the CDR3 is TGCGCCAGCAGCCAAGATTGGCGAGCGGGATCCACAGATACGCAGTATTTT. Protein sequence: CASSQDWRAGSTDTQYF.

This CDR3 reads CASSPRLAAPNEQFF. CDR3 in DNA: TGTGCCAGCAGCCCCCGTCTAGCAGCCCCTAATGAGCAGTTCTTC. The chain uses TRBV7-8 and TRBJ2-1, with D possibly TRBD2 on 5 matching bases. From germline, CDR1 is SGHVS and CDR2 FQNEAQ. The V end was cut by 5 bases, the J end by 7 bases, with 18 bases between. There are 15 residues in the CDR3. The entire variable domain, with the rest obtained from reference TRBV7-8 and TRBJ2-1, is as follows: GAGVSQSPRYKVAKRGQDVALRCDPISGHVSLFWYQQALGQGPEFLTYFQNEAQLDKSGLPSDRFFAERPEGSVSTLKIQRTQQEDSAVYLCASSPRLAAPNEQFFGPGTRLTVL.

The chain uses TRBV6-1 and TRBJ1-2, with 9 bases that match TRBD1. CDR3 length equals 15 residues. Germline loops: CDR1 MNHNS, CDR2 SASEGT. J was trimmed by 4 bases and V by 6 bases; bases with no gene match: 9. In DNA, the CDR3 is TGTGCCAGCAGGTGGACAGGGGACGGACCCTATGGCTACACCTTC. Translation gives CASRWTGDGPYGYTF.

The chain combines TRBV19 with TRBJ2-7; TRBD2 agrees at 7 bases. The CDR3 consists of 16 residues. The germline V gene encodes CDR1 LNHDA and CDR2 SQIVND (reference sequence). With V trimmed by 3 bases and J by 5 bases, 13 bases remained unmatched. CDR3 in amino acids: CASSIRSGGRVNEQYF. The DNA for the CDR3 is TGTGCCAGTAGTATTCGCTCCGGCGGGAGAGTCAACGAGCAGTACTTC. Drawing the rest from reference TRBV19 and TRBJ2-7, the complete variable domain is DGGITQSPKYLFRKEGQNVTLSCEQNLNHDAMYWYRQDPGQGLRLIYYSQIVNDFQKGDIAEGYSVSREKKESFPLTVTSAQKNPTAFYLCASSIRSGGRVNEQYFGPGTRLTVT.

This chain uses TRBV28 with TRBJ2-5, with a possible D match to TRBD1 (5 bases). Germline V lookup: CDR1 MDHEN, CDR2 SYDVKM. The CDR3 is 13 residues long. Trimming cost V 5 bases and J 4 bases, with 11 bases left between them. The CDR3 DNA reads as TGTGCCAGCAGTCATCCACAGGTAGAGACCCAGTACTTC. It yields the protein CASSHPQVETQYF.

This clone was seen once. This chain connects TRBV5-1 to TRBJ2-3; 12 nucleotides align to TRBD1. V lost 3 bases to trimming and J lost 3 bases; unmatched junction nucleotides: 5. The CDR3 length is 16 residues. Germline lookup yields CDR1 SGHRS and CDR2 YFSETQ. The CDR3 loop is CASSYPGQGATDTQYF. The CDR3 nucleotides read TGCGCCAGCAGCTACCCGGGACAGGGGGCAACAGATACGCAGTATTTT.

The chain joins TRBV9 to TRBJ2-7; possibly TRBD2 for D (7 bases). The V gene lost 5 bases and the J gene lost 5 bases, with 11 bases spanning the gap. The CDR3 consists of 12 residues. In germline, CDR1 is SGDLS, CDR2 YYNGEE. Written as DNA, the CDR3 is TGTGCCAGCAGAGGGGGGGGTGACGAGCAGTACTTC. Its protein product is CASRGGGDEQYF.

The V and J genes are TRBV19 and TRBJ1-2; 7 nucleotides agree with TRBD1. There are 13 residues in the CDR3. CDR1 LNHDA and CDR2 SQIVND come from the germline V gene (reference sequence). Trimming cost V 6 bases and J 3 bases; bases outside gene matches: 4. CDR3 bases: TGTGCCAGTAGGAACAGGGGATACTATGGCTACACCTTC. The encoded protein is CASRNRGYYGYTF.

The V and J genes are TRBV7-2 and TRBJ2-7; D might be TRBD2 (7 bases). This CDR3 has 14 residues. The germline gives CDR1 SGHTA, CDR2 FQGNSA. V was shortened by 7 bases and J by 4 bases, with 17 bases between the two germline ends. In DNA form, the CDR3 reads TGTGCCAGCACCTCGCGCGGGGGCCCGTACGAGCAGTACTTC. This codes for CASTSRGGPYEQYF.

This chain connects TRBV11-2 to TRBJ2-7; D call uncertain. This CDR3 region has 10 residues. CDR1 is SGHAT and CDR2 is FQNNGV in the germline V gene. Trimming took off 8 bases at V and 6 bases at J, with 8 bases between the two ends. The CDR3 spells CASALAEQYF. As DNA, the CDR3 is TGTGCCAGCGCCCTGGCCGAGCAGTACTTC.

This sequence joins TRBV27 and TRBJ2-7, with 7 positions matching TRBD2. Germline CDR1 MNHEY, CDR2 SMNVEV (reference sequence). The J segment lost 6 bases and the V segment lost 1 base, leaving 6 bases of the junction unmatched. CDR3 length: 14 residues. The CDR3 here is CASSLFGLGSEQYF. CDR3 coding DNA: TGTGCCAGCAGTTTATTCGGACTAGGATCCGAGCAGTACTTC.

This clone occurred once. The rearrangement joins TRBV27 to TRBJ2-1, with unresolved D. The CDR3 has 13 residues. The V gene's germline CDR1 is MNHEY and CDR2 SMNVEV (reference sequence). V was cut by 8 bases and J by 3 bases, with 11 bases left in between. The CDR3 DNA sequence: TGTGCCAGCCGCTCCCCTAACTACAATGAGCAGTTCTTC. Protein product: CASRSPNYNEQFF.

In its sample, this clone was seen once. V gene TRBV9 combines with J gene TRBJ2-1; no definite D call. Germline V lookup: CDR1 SGDLS, CDR2 YYNGEE. V gave up 0 bases and J gave up 5 bases, with 12 bases separating them. The CDR3 loop spans 15 amino acids. The CDR3 reads CASSVGQSLNNEQFF. The CDR3 DNA follows: TGTGCCAGCAGCGTAGGGCAGTCCCTTAACAATGAGCAGTTCTTC. The whole variable domain, remainder taken from reference TRBV9 and TRBJ2-1, is DSGVTQTPKHLITATGQRVTLRCSPRSGDLSVYWYQQSLDQGLQFLIQYYNGEERAKGNILERFSAQQFPDLHSELNLSSLELGDSALYFCASSVGQSLNNEQFFGPGTRLTVL.